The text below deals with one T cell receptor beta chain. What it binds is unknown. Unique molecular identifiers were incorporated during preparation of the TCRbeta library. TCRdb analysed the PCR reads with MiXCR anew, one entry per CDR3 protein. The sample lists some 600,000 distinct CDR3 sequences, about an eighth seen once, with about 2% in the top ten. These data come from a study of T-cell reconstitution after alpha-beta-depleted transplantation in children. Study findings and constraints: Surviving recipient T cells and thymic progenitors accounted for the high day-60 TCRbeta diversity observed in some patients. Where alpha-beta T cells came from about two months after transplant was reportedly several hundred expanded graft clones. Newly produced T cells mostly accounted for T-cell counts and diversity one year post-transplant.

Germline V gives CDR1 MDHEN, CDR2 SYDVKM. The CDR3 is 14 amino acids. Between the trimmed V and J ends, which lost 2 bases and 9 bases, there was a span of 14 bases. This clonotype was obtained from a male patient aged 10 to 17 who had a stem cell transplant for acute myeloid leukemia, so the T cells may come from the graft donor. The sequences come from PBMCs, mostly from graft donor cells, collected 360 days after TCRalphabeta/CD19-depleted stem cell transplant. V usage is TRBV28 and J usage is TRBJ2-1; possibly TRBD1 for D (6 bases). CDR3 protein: CASSLSDRLSEQFF. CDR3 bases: TGTGCCAGCAGTTTAAGTGACAGGCTCAGTGAGCAGTTCTTC.